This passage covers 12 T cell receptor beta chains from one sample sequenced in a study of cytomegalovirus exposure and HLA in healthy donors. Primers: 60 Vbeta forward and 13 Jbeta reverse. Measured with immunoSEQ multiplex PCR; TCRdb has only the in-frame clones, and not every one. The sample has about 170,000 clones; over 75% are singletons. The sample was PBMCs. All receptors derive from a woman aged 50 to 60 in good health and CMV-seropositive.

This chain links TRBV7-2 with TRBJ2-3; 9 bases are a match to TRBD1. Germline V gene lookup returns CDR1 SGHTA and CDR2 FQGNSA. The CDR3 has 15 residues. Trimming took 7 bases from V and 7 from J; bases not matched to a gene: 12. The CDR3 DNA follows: TGTGCCAGCACCCCTCCCGGGACAGGGACTAATACGCAGTATTTT. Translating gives CASTPPGTGTNTQYF.

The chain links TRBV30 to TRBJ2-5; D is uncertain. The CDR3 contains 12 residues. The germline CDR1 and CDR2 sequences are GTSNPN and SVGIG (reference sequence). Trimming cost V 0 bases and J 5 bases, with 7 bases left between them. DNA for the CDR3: TGTGCCTGGAGTGTAAATCGGGAGACCCAGTACTTC. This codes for CAWSVNRETQYF. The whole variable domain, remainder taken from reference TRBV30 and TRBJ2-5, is SQTIHQWPATLVQPVGSPLSLECTVEGTSNPNLYWYRQAAGRGLQLLFYSVGIGQISSEVPQNLSASRPQDRQFILSSKKLLLSDSGFYLCAWSVNRETQYFGPGTRLLVL.

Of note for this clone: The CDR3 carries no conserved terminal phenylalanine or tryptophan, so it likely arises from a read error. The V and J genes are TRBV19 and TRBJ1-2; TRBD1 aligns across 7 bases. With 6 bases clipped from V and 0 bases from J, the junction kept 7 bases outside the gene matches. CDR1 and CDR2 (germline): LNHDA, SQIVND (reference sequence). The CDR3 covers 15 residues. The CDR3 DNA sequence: TGTGCCAGTAGCCGCAGCAGGGGGGCTAACTATGGCTACACCCTC. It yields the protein CASSRSRGANYGYTL.

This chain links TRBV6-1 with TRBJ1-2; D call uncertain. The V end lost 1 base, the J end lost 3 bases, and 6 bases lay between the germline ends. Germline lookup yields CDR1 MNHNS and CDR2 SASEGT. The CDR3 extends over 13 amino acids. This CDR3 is CASSEVRDYGYTF. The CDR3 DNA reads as TGTGCCAGCAGTGAAGTGAGGGACTATGGCTACACCTTC.

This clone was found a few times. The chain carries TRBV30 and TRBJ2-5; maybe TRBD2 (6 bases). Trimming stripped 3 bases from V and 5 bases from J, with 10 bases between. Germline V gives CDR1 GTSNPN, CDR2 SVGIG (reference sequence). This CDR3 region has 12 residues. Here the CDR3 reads CAWRNGRETQYF. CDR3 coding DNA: TGTGCCTGGAGAAATGGGAGGGAGACCCAGTACTTC. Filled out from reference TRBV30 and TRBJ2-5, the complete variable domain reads SQTIHQWPATLVQPVGSPLSLECTVEGTSNPNLYWYRQAAGRGLQLLFYSVGIGQISSEVPQNLSASRPQDRQFILSSKKLLLSDSGFYLCAWRNGRETQYFGPGTRLLVL.

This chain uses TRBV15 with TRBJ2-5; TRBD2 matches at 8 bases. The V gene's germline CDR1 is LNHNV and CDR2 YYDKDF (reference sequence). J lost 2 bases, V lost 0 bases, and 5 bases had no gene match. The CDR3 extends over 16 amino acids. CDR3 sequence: CATSRDRRGGQETQYF. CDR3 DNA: TGTGCCACCAGCAGAGATAGACGGGGGGGACAAGAGACCCAGTACTTC. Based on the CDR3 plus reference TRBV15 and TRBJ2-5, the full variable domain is DAMVIQNPRYQVTQFGKPVTLSCSQTLNHNVMYWYQQKSSQAPKLLFHYYDKDFNNEADTPDNFQSRRPNTSFCFLDIRSPGLGDTAMYLCATSRDRRGGQETQYFGPGTRLLVL.

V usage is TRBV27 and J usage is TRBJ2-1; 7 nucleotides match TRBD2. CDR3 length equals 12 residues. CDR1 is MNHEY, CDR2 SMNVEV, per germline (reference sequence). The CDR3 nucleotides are TGTACAGCGGGGATATCCTACAATGAGCAGTTCTTC. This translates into CTAGISYNEQFF.

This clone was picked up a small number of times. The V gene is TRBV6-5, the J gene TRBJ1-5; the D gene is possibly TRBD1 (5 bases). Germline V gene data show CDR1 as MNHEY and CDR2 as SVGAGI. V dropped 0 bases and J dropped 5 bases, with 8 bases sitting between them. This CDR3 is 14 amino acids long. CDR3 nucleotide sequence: TGTGCCAGCAGTTACTCGAGACAGTATCAGCCCCAGCATTTT. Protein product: CASSYSRQYQPQHF.

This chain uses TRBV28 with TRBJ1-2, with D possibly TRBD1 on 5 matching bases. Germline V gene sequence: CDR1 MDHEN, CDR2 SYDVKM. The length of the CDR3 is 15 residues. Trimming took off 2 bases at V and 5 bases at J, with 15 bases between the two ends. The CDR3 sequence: CASSLSGSGEYGYTF. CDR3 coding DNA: TGTGCCAGCAGTTTAAGCGGGTCGGGGGAGTATGGCTACACCTTC.

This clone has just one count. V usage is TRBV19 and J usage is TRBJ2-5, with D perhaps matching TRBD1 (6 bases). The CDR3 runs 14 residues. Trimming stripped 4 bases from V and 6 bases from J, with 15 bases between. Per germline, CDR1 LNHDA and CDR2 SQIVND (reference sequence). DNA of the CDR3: TGTGCCAGTAGTAAAGGCCAGGGGTGGAAGACCCAGTACTTC. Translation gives CASSKGQGWKTQYF. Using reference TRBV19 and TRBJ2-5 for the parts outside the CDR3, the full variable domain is DGGITQSPKYLFRKEGQNVTLSCEQNLNHDAMYWYRQDPGQGLRLIYYSQIVNDFQKGDIAEGYSVSREKKESFPLTVTSAQKNPTAFYLCASSKGQGWKTQYFGPGTRLLVL.

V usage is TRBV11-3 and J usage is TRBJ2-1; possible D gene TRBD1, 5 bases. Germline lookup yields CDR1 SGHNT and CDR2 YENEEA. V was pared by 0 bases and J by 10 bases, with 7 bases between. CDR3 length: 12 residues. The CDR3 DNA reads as TGTGCCAGCAGCTTAGATCGACAGGAGCAGTTCTTC. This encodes CASSLDRQEQFF.

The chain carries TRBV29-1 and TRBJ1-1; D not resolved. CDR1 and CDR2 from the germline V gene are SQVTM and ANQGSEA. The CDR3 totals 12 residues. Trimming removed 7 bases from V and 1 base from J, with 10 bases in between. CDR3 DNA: TGCAGCGGCTCACCAGGGAACACTGAAGCTTTCTTT. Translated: CSGSPGNTEAFF.